This T cell receptor beta chain is from a study of cytomegalovirus exposure and HLA in healthy donors. For this clone: Its antigen is unidentified.

Study-wide points: In vitro data verified three CMV-associated chains as specific for CMV antigens. Several top significant clusters appeared, in a later analysis, to be linked to common viral pathogens. Prediction of most subjects' HLA-A and HLA-B alleles by TCR beta sequences was reportedly accurate.

It was with 60 Vbeta and 13 Jbeta primers that the PCR ran. Here immunoSEQ multiplex PCR was the method, and the copy in TCRdb shows in-frame clones only, minus some. The sample includes around 120,000 clones, 80% of them seen just once. Germline CDR1 and CDR2: MNHEY and SVGAGI. V lost 7 bases and J 7 bases, leaving 17 bases between the germline ends. There are 15 residues in the CDR3. Nominally healthy donors were sampled, though unrecorded immune exposures were likely. J is TRBJ1-6 and V is TRBV6-5, with D tentatively TRBD1 (6 bases). Specimen: PBMCs. The sequence was collected from a female donor in good health and CMV-seropositive. The CDR3 DNA follows: TGTGCCAGCACCTTGGGGGGGGCGATCAATTCACCCCTCCACTTT. It translates to CASTLGGAINSPLHF.